This T cell receptor (beta chain) emerged from a study of CD8 T cells in ankylosing spondylitis. This clonotype was recorded many times. Antigen: not known. Study-wide points: Past studies reported some motif variants in reactive arthritis synovial fluid and blood.

TCRdb ran MiXCR on the 5' RACE reads and lists one entry per CDR3 protein. The sample lists under 55,000 distinct CDR3 sequences; 7.4% were seen once. The sequence came from a female donor with ankylosing spondylitis or in good health (not recorded which). The sequenced material came from blood, either unsorted or a sorted T cell fraction (not recorded which).

CDR3 amino acids: CASSETLRQGNRDEQFF. CDR3 nucleotide sequence: TGTGCCAGCAGTGAAACTTTACGGCAGGGTAATCGAGATGAGCAGTTCTTC. The rearrangement joins TRBV2 to TRBJ2-1; D possibly corresponds to TRBD1 (5 bases). Germline V gives CDR1 SNHLY, CDR2 FYNNEI. CDR3 size: 17 residues. V was shortened by 2 bases and J by 8 bases, with 22 bases between the two germline ends. Variable domain in full (rest from reference TRBV2 and TRBJ2-1): EPEVTQTPSHQVTQMGQEVILRCVPISNHLYFYWYRQILGQKVEFLVSFYNNEISEKSEIFDDQFSVERPDGSNFTLKIRSTKLEDSAMYFCASSETLRQGNRDEQFFGPGTRLTVL.